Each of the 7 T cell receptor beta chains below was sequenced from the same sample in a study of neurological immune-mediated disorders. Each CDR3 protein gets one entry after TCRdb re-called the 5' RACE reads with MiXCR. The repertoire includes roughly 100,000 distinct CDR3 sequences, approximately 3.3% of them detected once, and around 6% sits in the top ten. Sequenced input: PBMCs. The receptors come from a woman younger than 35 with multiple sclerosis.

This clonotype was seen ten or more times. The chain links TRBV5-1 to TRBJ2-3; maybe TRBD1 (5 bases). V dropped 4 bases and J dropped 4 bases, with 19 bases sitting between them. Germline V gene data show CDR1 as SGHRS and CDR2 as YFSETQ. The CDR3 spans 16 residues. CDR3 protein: CASSPRQGNAADTQYF. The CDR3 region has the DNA TGCGCCAGCAGCCCAAGGCAGGGAAATGCCGCAGATACGCAGTATTTT.

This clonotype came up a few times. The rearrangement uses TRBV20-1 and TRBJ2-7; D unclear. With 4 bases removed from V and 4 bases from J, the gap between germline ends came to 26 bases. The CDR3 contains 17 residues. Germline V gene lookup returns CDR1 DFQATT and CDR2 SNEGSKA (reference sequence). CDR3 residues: CSATSLGGEGKIYEQYF. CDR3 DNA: TGCAGTGCTACCTCCCTGGGTGGGGAAGGAAAGATTTACGAGCAGTACTTC.

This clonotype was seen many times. CDR3 nucleotide sequence: TGTGCCAGCAGCTTCTCGTGGGGAACAGGGAACACTGAAGCTTTCTTT. It translates to CASSFSWGTGNTEAFF. The chain employs TRBV11-2 and TRBJ1-1, with a tentative D call TRBD1 (5 bases). CDR3 length equals 16 residues. V shed 3 bases and J shed 1 base, with 15 bases lying between them. Looked up from germline, CDR1 is SGHAT and CDR2 is FQNNGV.

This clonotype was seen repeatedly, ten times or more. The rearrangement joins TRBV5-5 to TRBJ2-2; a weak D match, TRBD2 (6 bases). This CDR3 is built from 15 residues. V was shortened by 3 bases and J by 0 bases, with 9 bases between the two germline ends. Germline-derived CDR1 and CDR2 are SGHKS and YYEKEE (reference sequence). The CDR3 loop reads CASSSRGANTGELFF. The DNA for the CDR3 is TGTGCCAGCAGCTCCCGCGGGGCGAACACCGGGGAGCTGTTTTTT.

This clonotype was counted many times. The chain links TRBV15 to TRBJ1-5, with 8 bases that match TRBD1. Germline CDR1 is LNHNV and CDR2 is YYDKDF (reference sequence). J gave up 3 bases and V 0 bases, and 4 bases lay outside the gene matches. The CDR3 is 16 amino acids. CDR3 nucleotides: TGTGCCACCAGCAGAGATGACAGGGGCAACAATCAGCCCCAGCATTTT. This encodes CATSRDDRGNNQPQHF.

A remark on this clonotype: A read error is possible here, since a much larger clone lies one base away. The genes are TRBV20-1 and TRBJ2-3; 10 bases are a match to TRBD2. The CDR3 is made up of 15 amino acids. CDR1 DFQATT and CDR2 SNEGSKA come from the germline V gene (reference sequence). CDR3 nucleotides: TGCAGTGCTAGAGGCCCTAGCGGGGGAACAGATAAGCAGTATTTT. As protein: CSARGPSGGTDKQYF.

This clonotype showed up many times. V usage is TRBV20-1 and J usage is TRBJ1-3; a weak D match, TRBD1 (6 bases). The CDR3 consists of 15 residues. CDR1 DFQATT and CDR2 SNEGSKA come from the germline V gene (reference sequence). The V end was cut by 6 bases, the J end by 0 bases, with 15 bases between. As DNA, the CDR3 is TGCAGTGCCTGGGGGGGGGCGAGCTCTGGAAACACCATATATTTT. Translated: CSAWGGASSGNTIYF.